This T cell receptor beta chain emerged from a study of OX40 agonist ivuxolimab in advanced cancers. Regarding the study in general: Ivuxolimab, which targeted the costimulatory receptor OX40 (CD134), was an agonistic, fully human IgG2 monoclonal antibody. Intravenous ivuxolimab was administered to patients every 2 weeks at six dose levels: 0.01, 0.1, 0.3, 1.5, 3 and 10 mg/kg. Among the approximately 50 dose-escalation patients, some 20 had hepatocellular carcinoma, 15 or so melanoma, 9 renal cell carcinoma and 9 head and neck cancer. In the dose-escalation cohort, 82.7% of patients were male, and the mean age was roughly 60 years, with a range of about 23 to 80. Prior anti-PD-1, anti-PD-L1 or anti-CTLA-4 therapy was permitted, and checkpoint inhibitors had been received by more than 35% of dose-escalation patients. Partial responses occurred in three dose-escalation patients: two with cutaneous melanoma and one with hepatocellular carcinoma. The purpose of peripheral TCRbeta sequencing was to test whether ivuxolimab changed TCR sequence diversity and led to clonal T-cell expansion. The paper reports the monotherapy dose-escalation portion (N = 52 patients) of the phase I ivuxolimab trial. Study-wide conclusions, independent of this receptor: After ivuxolimab, CD8+ T cells had more expanded clones than CD4+ T cells on average. Low levels of normalized T-cell clonal expansion were also seen in some patients who did not respond. The antigen specificity of the peripheral T cells that underwent clonal expansion was not determined. In the 0.1-3.0 mg/kg groups, partial responders had among the lowest normalized peripheral clonal expansion, particularly in CD8+ T cells. Clonal expansion of both CD4+ and CD8+ blood T cells was observed from baseline to week 6 at doses 0.1 to 3.0 mg/kg.

To sequence the TCRbeta CDR3 region, genomic DNA was isolated from the sorted cells. The immunoSEQ Assay was used to sequence the TCRbeta CDR3 regions. Entries here come from immuneACCESS through TCRdb and include only in-frame sequences with V and J called. Some clones fail to appear in such tables; in the studies checked, an unresolved V gene covers under half of the shortfall, and the cause of the remainder is unknown. The sample profile shows 55,000 to 80,000 clones; around 83% of them were found once. The ten biggest clones cover about 1.1% of the sample. Regarding this clone: Its antigen is still unknown. Base qualities are not recorded, but no much larger clone differs from it by a single base.

The trial excluded patients who had a history of autoimmune disease or who were on systemic immunosuppression. In every dose cohort, peripheral blood was drawn for TCR sequencing at baseline, cycle 4 day 1, and cycle 7 day 1. The samples were drawn from a first-in-human, open-label, multicenter phase I dose-escalation trial of ivuxolimab. Adults with locally advanced or metastatic melanoma, renal cell, hepatocellular, or head and neck squamous cell carcinoma were enrolled in the trial. Before TCR sequencing, CD4+ and CD8+ T cells were separately sorted from peripheral blood. The sample was CD4+ or CD8+ T cells sorted from blood, taken in a trial of the OX40 agonist ivuxolimab. The receptor was derived from an adult with an advanced solid tumor such as melanoma, head and neck, liver or kidney cancer.

The CDR3 reads as follows: CSVVRSSYEQYF. The DNA is TGCAGCGTTGTTCGGAGTTCCTACGAGCAGTACTTC. The receptor chain draws on TRBV29-1 and TRBJ2-7, with no D gene named confidently. V lost 4 bases and J lost 1 base; the stretch between them is 8 bases long. There are 12 amino acids in the CDR3, from cysteine to phenylalanine inclusive. The entry retains the CDR3 DNA only, 36 bases that are in frame from base 1. The germline V gene encodes CDR1 SQVTM and CDR2 ANQGSEA.